Presented here are 12 T cell receptor beta chains from one specimen sequenced in a study of T cells in Graves' hyperthyroidism and ophthalmopathy. RNA transcripts yielded amplified TCR beta CDR3 regions. First-round RT-PCR targeting the TCR CDR3 was performed with the HTBI primer set. TCRdb re-derived calls from the multiplex PCR reads in MiXCR, one entry per CDR3 protein. The profile shows under 300,000 distinct CDR3 sequences, 13% to 15% of them singletons. Sequenced input: blood. These receptor sequences come from a woman between 50 and 59 years old with Graves' hyperthyroidism that later progressed to Graves' ophthalmopathy.

At least ten counts were recorded for this clonotype. The chain has TRBV6-1 and TRBJ1-5; no firm D call. This CDR3 region has 15 residues. CDR1 and CDR2 from the germline V gene are MNHNS and SASEGT. Between the trimmed V and J ends, which lost 5 bases and 2 bases, there was a span of 13 bases. CDR3 nucleotides: TGTGCCAGCAGTCCCACGGGGTCGCGCAATCAGCCCCAGCATTTT. Encoded protein: CASSPTGSRNQPQHF.

This clonotype was recorded at least ten times. The chain has TRBV20-1 and TRBJ2-1; TRBD2 aligns across 10 bases. This CDR3 comprises 18 residues. V lost 6 bases, J lost 0 bases, and 14 bases stayed unmatched. The V gene's germline CDR1 is DFQATT and CDR2 SNEGSKA (reference sequence). The CDR3 protein is CSASGRLAGLSSYNEQFF. As DNA, the CDR3 is TGCAGTGCCAGTGGGAGACTAGCGGGCCTGAGCTCCTACAATGAGCAGTTCTTC.

This clonotype was counted only a few times. The chain combines TRBV19 with TRBJ2-7, with D perhaps matching TRBD2 (7 bases). The CDR3 is 16 residues long. The V end lost 3 bases, the J end lost 3 bases, and 18 bases lay between the germline ends. Germline V gene data show CDR1 as LNHDA and CDR2 as SQIVND (reference sequence). CDR3 coding DNA: TGTGCCAGTAGTATGGCTGGACAGTCGGGGGGCTACGAGCAGTACTTC. Its protein is CASSMAGQSGGYEQYF. The full variable domain, rest sourced from reference TRBV19 and TRBJ2-7, is DGGITQSPKYLFRKEGQNVTLSCEQNLNHDAMYWYRQDPGQGLRLIYYSQIVNDFQKGDIAEGYSVSREKKESFPLTVTSAQKNPTAFYLCASSMAGQSGGYEQYFGPGTRLTVT.

The chain recombines TRBV19 with TRBJ1-2; 8 nucleotides line up with TRBD1. J lost 7 bases, V lost 6 bases, and 16 bases had no gene match. Germline V gives CDR1 LNHDA, CDR2 SQIVND (reference sequence). The CDR3 sequence is 16 residues long. The CDR3 DNA sequence: TGTGCCAGTAGACCTCCCGCCAGGGGGCAAGTAAGTGGCTACACCTTC. Protein: CASRPPARGQVSGYTF.

The table lists this clonotype with many counts. The chain links TRBV28 to TRBJ1-3; D unresolved. V was clipped by 6 bases and J by 4 bases, with 10 bases between them. The CDR3 loop spans 13 amino acids. The germline gives CDR1 MDHEN, CDR2 SYDVKM. CDR3 in amino acids: CASSRPPGNTIYF. In DNA form, the CDR3 reads TGTGCCAGCAGCCGACCCCCGGGAAACACCATATATTTT.

This clonotype was detected many times. This chain connects TRBV20-1 to TRBJ2-3; 16 bases map to TRBD2. The V gene's germline CDR1 is DFQATT and CDR2 SNEGSKA (reference sequence). V shed 3 bases and J 3 bases; nucleotides not matched to a gene: 6. The CDR3 has 17 residues. The CDR3 nucleotides read TGCAGTGCTAGTACGGGACTAGCGGGAGGGCAAACAGATACGCAGTATTTT. It encodes CSASTGLAGGQTDTQYF.

At least ten counts were recorded for this clonotype. V gene TRBV12-3 or TRBV12-4 combines with J gene TRBJ2-7; the D gene is possibly TRBD1 (6 bases). Trimming removed 4 bases from V and 3 bases from J, with 13 bases in between. This CDR3 has 14 amino acids. The CDR3 nucleotides are TGTGCCAGCAGTTCCACGACAGGACACTACGAGCAGTACTTC. Translated: CASSSTTGHYEQYF.

The CDR3 sequence is CASSVGWAAGELFF. The CDR3 bases are TGTGCCAGCAGTGTGGGGTGGGCGGCCGGGGAGCTGTTTTTT. This chain links TRBV2 with TRBJ2-2; D unclear. The V end lost 4 bases, the J end lost 6 bases, and 12 bases lay between the germline ends. In germline, CDR1 is SNHLY, CDR2 FYNNEI. This CDR3 region has 14 residues.

This clonotype was picked up many times. The chain couples TRBV5-1 to TRBJ1-1, with TRBD1 as a possible D gene (6 bases). Trimming left V 4 bases short and J 1 base short, with 14 bases between. The CDR3 spans 15 residues. CDR1 and CDR2 (germline): SGHRS, YFSETQ. DNA for the CDR3: TGCGCCAGCAGCCCATCGGACAGCTGGAACACTGAAGCTTTCTTT. Its protein is CASSPSDSWNTEAFF.

This clonotype was counted ten times or more. This rearrangement joins TRBV18 to TRBJ2-3, with D tentatively TRBD1 or TRBD2 (5 bases each). Germline V lookup: CDR1 KGHSH, CDR2 LQKENI. Trimming removed 3 bases at V and 5 bases at J, with 9 bases between. The CDR3 extends over 13 amino acids. The DNA of the CDR3 is TGTGCCAGCTCACCGGGACCGCGAGATACGCAGTATTTT. Amino acid sequence: CASSPGPRDTQYF.

In its sample, this clonotype was seen many times. The chain joins TRBV10-3 to TRBJ2-3, with D possibly matching TRBD2 (5 bases). Germline V gene sequence: CDR1 ENHRY, CDR2 SYGVKD. The germline V and J ends were trimmed by 3 bases and 5 bases, with 12 bases remaining between them. The CDR3 sequence is 14 residues long. The CDR3 DNA reads as TGTGCCATCAGTGACGGGAATATGGGAGATACGCAGTATTTT. It is translated as CAISDGNMGDTQYF.

This clonotype came up many times. This chain connects TRBV2 to TRBJ2-5; TRBD2 is a possible D gene (6 bases). The CDR3 has 13 amino acids. Germline loops: CDR1 SNHLY, CDR2 FYNNEI. Between the trimmed V and J ends, which lost 6 bases and 5 bases, there was a span of 13 bases. CDR3 coding DNA: TGTGCCAGCAGGGAGTCGGGAGAGGAGACCCAGTACTTC. It codes for CASRESGEETQYF.